These 23 T cell receptor beta chains were sequenced from one sample in a study of shared clonotypes between healthy human individuals. The method was immunoSEQ multiplex PCR; TCRdb's version includes in-frame clones alone and lacks a portion of them. Found here are roughly 1,000,000 clones, 70% to 80% of them singletons; the top ten hold roughly 0.61%. What was sequenced was memory CD4+ T cells from PBMCs. The subset: CD45RA-negative fraction. These receptors were collected from a man aged 18 to 30 in good health. Some clones in this sample may be carry-over from other donors' samples.

The chain links TRBV1 to TRBJ1-2; the D segment call TRBD1 is taken from the table without a DNA check. TRBV1 is labeled a pseudogene. The CDR3 is made up of 12 amino acids. Here the CDR3 DNA reads TGCACCAGCAGCCTACAGGTCTATGGCTACACCTTC. Translated, it gives CTSSLQVYGYTF.

This clone was seen only once. V is TRBV19 and J is TRBJ2-2; perhaps TRBD1 as D (6 bases). V was shortened by 3 bases and J by 3 bases, with 11 bases between the two germline ends. The CDR3 is 15 amino acids. Germline V CDR1 and CDR2: LNHDA, SQIVND (reference sequence). CDR3 in DNA: TGTGCCAGTAGTATGGGGGCTGATTACACCGGGGAGCTGTTTTTT. This sequence encodes CASSMGADYTGELFF.

The chain is built from TRBV4-2 and TRBJ2-7, with TRBD2 matching 9 bases. Germline lookup yields CDR1 LGHNA and CDR2 YNFKEQ. The CDR3 has 14 residues. V gave up 1 base and J gave up 11 bases; unmatched junction bases: 9. CDR3 nucleotides: TGTGCCAGCAGCCAAGCTGCGGGAGGGCCGAAGAAGTACTTC. It specifies CASSQAAGGPKKYF.

The chain uses TRBV27 and TRBJ2-2; D not resolved. Germline V gene sequence: CDR1 MNHEY, CDR2 SMNVEV (reference sequence). This CDR3 is built from 13 residues. V lost 3 bases to trimming and J lost 3 bases, with 5 bases between them. CDR3 sequence: CASSFPDTGELFF. CDR3 sequence (DNA): TGTGCCAGCAGTTTTCCGGACACCGGGGAGCTGTTTTTT.

The V and J genes are TRBV5-6 and TRBJ2-5, with 13 bases aligning to TRBD2. Germline V CDR1 and CDR2: SGHDT, YYEEEE. J was trimmed by 1 base and V by 4 bases; bases with no gene match: 1. The CDR3 covers 15 residues. This chain's CDR3 is CASSRLAGGQETQYF. CDR3 coding DNA: TGTGCCAGCAGCCGACTAGCGGGGGGCCAAGAGACCCAGTACTTC.

This clone showed up just a few times. The DNA of the CDR3 is TGTGCCAGCAGCGTAGGGGGCGCGGAAGGAAACACCATATATTTT. Its protein is CASSVGGAEGNTIYF. The J gene is TRBJ1-3, the V gene TRBV5-4; 7 nucleotides align to TRBD1. This CDR3 has 15 amino acids. The V and J ends lost 4 bases and 4 bases, in that order; junction bases with no gene match: 8. Germline CDR1 reads SGHNT; CDR2 reads YYREEE (reference sequence).

This clone was recorded many times. The chain couples TRBV11-3 to TRBJ2-1; D ambiguous. The V end lost 4 bases, the J end lost 7 bases, and 11 bases lay between the germline ends. Germline V gives CDR1 SGHNT, CDR2 YENEEA. The length of the CDR3 is 13 residues. This CDR3 is CASSSRDGNEQFF. In DNA form, the CDR3 reads TGTGCCAGCAGCTCGCGAGACGGGAATGAGCAGTTCTTC.

Worth noting for this clone: The identical CDR3 is also encoded by other nucleotide sequences in the sample. The chain has TRBV7-9 and TRBJ2-7; no clear D gene. From germline, CDR1 is SEHNR and CDR2 FQNEAQ (reference sequence). The CDR3 covers 14 residues. V gave up 1 base and J gave up 0 bases, with 7 bases separating them. CDR3 nucleotide sequence: TGTGCCAGCAGCTTAGGACGAGGCTCCTACGAGCAGTACTTC. Encoded protein: CASSLGRGSYEQYF.

This chain uses TRBV19 with TRBJ1-4; D is unresolved. V was pared by 5 bases and J by 7 bases, with 11 bases between. In germline, CDR1 is LNHDA, CDR2 SQIVND (reference sequence). The CDR3 consists of 13 residues. As DNA, the CDR3 is TGTGCCAGTAGTCACCCTCTGACTGAAAAACTGTTTTTT. Protein product: CASSHPLTEKLFF.

This rearrangement joins TRBV6-5 to TRBJ1-3; D is unresolved. V gave up 2 bases and J gave up 0 bases, with 8 bases separating them. The CDR3 is made up of 15 amino acids. The germline V gene has CDR1 MNHEY and CDR2 SVGAGI. Written as DNA, the CDR3 is TGTGCCAGCAGTTACGACTCTCCCTCTGGAAACACCATATATTTT. Amino acid sequence: CASSYDSPSGNTIYF.

CDR3 bases: TGTGCCAGCAGCGGGAGCACAGATACGCAGTATTTT. Protein: CASSGSTDTQYF. The V and J genes are TRBV2 and TRBJ2-3, with unresolved D. V shed 6 bases and J shed 0 bases, with 4 bases lying between them. The CDR3 is 12 residues long. The germline V gene encodes CDR1 SNHLY and CDR2 FYNNEI.

The V gene is TRBV30, the J gene TRBJ2-1, with a weak D call TRBD2 (6 bases). Deletions cut 5 bases from V and 0 bases from J, with 20 bases between. There are 17 residues in the CDR3. Germline CDR1 reads GTSNPN; CDR2 reads SVGIG (reference sequence). Here the CDR3 reads CAWVPLWGGRSYNEQFF. CDR3 in DNA: TGTGCCTGGGTACCCCTCTGGGGAGGCCGCTCCTACAATGAGCAGTTCTTC. Looking up the rest from reference TRBV30 and TRBJ2-1 gives the full variable domain: SQTIHQWPATLVQPVGSPLSLECTVEGTSNPNLYWYRQAAGRGLQLLFYSVGIGQISSEVPQNLSASRPQDRQFILSSKKLLLSDSGFYLCAWVPLWGGRSYNEQFFGPGTRLTVL.

Many counts were recorded for this clone. The rearrangement uses TRBV7-3 and TRBJ2-7; no reliable D call. The V and J ends lost 1 base and 5 bases respectively, with 9 bases between them. This CDR3 is built from 13 residues. Germline values: CDR1 SGHTA, CDR2 FQGTGA. In nucleotides, the CDR3 is TGTGCCAGCAGCTTAATGCTAGGCCACGAGCAGTACTTC. This gives the protein CASSLMLGHEQYF.

The chain links TRBV28 to TRBJ1-1; D is perhaps TRBD1 (5 bases). The germline CDR1 and CDR2 sequences are MDHEN and SYDVKM. This CDR3 has 17 residues. The germline V and J ends were trimmed by 5 bases and 2 bases, with 21 bases remaining between them. The CDR3 DNA follows: TGTGCCAGCAGTCCCACACTCACCGGGACGATAAACACTGAAGCTTTCTTT. This encodes CASSPTLTGTINTEAFF. The variable domain in full, with the rest retrieved from reference TRBV28 and TRBJ1-1, is DVKVTQSSRYLVKRTGEKVFLECVQDMDHENMFWYRQDPGLGLRLIYFSYDVKMKEKGDIPEGYSVSREKKERFSLILESASTNQTSMYLCASSPTLTGTINTEAFFGQGTRLTVV.

The chain is built from TRBV10-3 and TRBJ1-1; D is ambiguous. The V end was cut by 4 bases, the J end by 0 bases, with 15 bases between. The germline V gene has CDR1 ENHRY and CDR2 SYGVKD. The CDR3 is made up of 16 amino acids. The chain's CDR3 is CAISGSAGSLNTEAFF. The CDR3 DNA is TGTGCCATCAGTGGGTCGGCGGGGTCTCTGAACACTGAAGCTTTCTTT.

The CDR3 coding sequence is TGTGCCAGCAGTCTGACAGGGGGCAAAAGCACTGAAGCTTTCTTT. This sequence encodes CASSLTGGKSTEAFF. The rearrangement links TRBV6-1 to TRBJ1-1; 10 bases fit TRBD1. With 5 bases clipped from V and 4 bases from J, the junction kept 7 bases outside the gene matches. CDR3 length equals 15 residues. Germline values: CDR1 MNHNS, CDR2 SASEGT.

In DNA form, the CDR3 reads TGTGCCAGCAGCTTATTTGGGACAAACCAAGAGACCCAGTACTTC. It codes for CASSLFGTNQETQYF. The rearrangement uses TRBV7-2 and TRBJ2-5; weak D call: TRBD1 (6 bases). Germline loops: CDR1 SGHTA, CDR2 FQGNSA. The V end lost 2 bases, the J end lost 0 bases, and 10 bases lay between the germline ends. The CDR3 loop spans 15 amino acids.

The chain uses TRBV7-9 and TRBJ2-3; D gene uncertain. The germline V and J ends were trimmed by 3 bases and 6 bases, with 7 bases remaining between them. The germline gives CDR1 SEHNR, CDR2 FQNEAQ (reference sequence). The CDR3 has 12 amino acids. CDR3 amino acids: CASSFTMDTQYF. The CDR3 bases are TGTGCCAGCAGCTTCACTATGGATACGCAGTATTTT.

The chain couples TRBV5-4 to TRBJ2-1; possible D gene TRBD2, 5 bases. The CDR3 is 16 residues long. The V end lost 0 bases, the J end lost 1 base, and 11 bases lay between the germline ends. Germline CDR1 and CDR2: SGHNT and YYREEE (reference sequence). CDR3 region: CASSLAQRRSYNEQFF. Here the CDR3 DNA reads TGTGCCAGCAGCTTGGCCCAGCGGAGATCCTACAATGAGCAGTTCTTC.

The chain links TRBV19 to TRBJ2-7, with 10 bases identical to TRBD1. The CDR3 is made up of 15 amino acids. Germline V CDR1 and CDR2: LNHDA, SQIVND (reference sequence). Trimming at V came to 1 base and at J to 5 bases, leaving 5 bases not matched to a gene. This CDR3 reads CASSIAGQGRHEQYF. DNA for the CDR3: TGTGCCAGTAGTATAGCGGGACAGGGGAGGCACGAGCAGTACTTC. Combining the CDR3 with reference TRBV19 and TRBJ2-7 gives the whole variable domain DGGITQSPKYLFRKEGQNVTLSCEQNLNHDAMYWYRQDPGQGLRLIYYSQIVNDFQKGDIAEGYSVSREKKESFPLTVTSAQKNPTAFYLCASSIAGQGRHEQYFGPGTRLTVT.

This clone appeared a single time. The gene calls are TRBV19 and TRBJ1-1; 10 bases agree with TRBD1. Germline-derived CDR1 and CDR2 are LNHDA and SQIVND (reference sequence). The CDR3 sequence is 14 residues long. With V trimmed by 6 bases and J by 5 bases, 6 bases remained unmatched. The CDR3 sequence: CASRPGTGVTEAFF. The CDR3 DNA reads as TGTGCCAGTAGGCCCGGGACAGGGGTGACTGAAGCTTTCTTT.

This clone has more than one count but fewer than ten. The V gene is TRBV7-3, the J gene TRBJ1-1; D remains ambiguous. V lost 5 bases and J 1 base, leaving 8 bases between the germline ends. CDR3 size: 13 residues. From germline, CDR1 is SGHTA and CDR2 FQGTGA. CDR3 sequence (DNA): TGTGCCAGCAGCGCGCAGTGGAACACTGAAGCTTTCTTT. Translated: CASSAQWNTEAFF.

The chain is built from TRBV19 and TRBJ2-7, with D possibly TRBD2 on 6 matching bases. V shed 6 bases and J shed 7 bases, with 13 bases lying between them. The CDR3 loop spans 12 amino acids. Germline V CDR1 and CDR2: LNHDA, SQIVND (reference sequence). The CDR3 nucleotides read TGTGCCAGTAGCGGGCCTGGGGGGGAGCAGTACTTC. Translation: CASSGPGGEQYF.